The entry that follows covers one T cell receptor beta chain sequence. What it binds is not known. A junction end diverges from the germline sequence, so it may reflect a read error. This record belongs to a study of T cells in Graves' hyperthyroidism and ophthalmopathy. Broader study findings: Appearing also in blood were most of the thyroid clonotypes expanded above 0.001.

Amplification of TCR beta CDR3 regions used RNA as the template. The HTBI primer set was used in a first-round RT-PCR of the TCR CDR3. TCRdb re-called the multiplex PCR reads through MiXCR, storing one row per CDR3 protein. In the table there are about 560,000 distinct CDR3 sequences, approximately 14% of which are singletons. Patients were excluded because of uncontrolled infection, other autoimmune disease, pregnancy or lactation. The V gene's germline CDR1 is DFQATT and CDR2 SNEGSKA (reference sequence). CDR3 size: 13 residues. The rearrangement links TRBV20-1 to TRBJ1-5; 11 nucleotides align to TRBD1. This TCR came from a woman in her 30s with Graves' hyperthyroidism. The material sequenced was blood. The CDR3 is CSVWTGGKQPQHF. The CDR3, as DNA: TGCAGTGTTTGGACAGGGGGCAAACAGCCCCAGCATTTT.